Below are 6 T cell receptor beta chains sequenced from a single sample in a study of glioma-infiltrating T cells after dendritic cell vaccination. The repertoire was sequenced with immunoSEQ multiplex PCR; TCRdb's copy has only in-frame clones and lacks some. Among around 62,000 clones listed, 80% to 85% were seen once. This specimen consisted of blood, obtained before dendritic cell vaccination. Receptors were obtained from a human donor with glioblastoma.

The chain employs TRBV19 and TRBJ1-5; D possibly corresponds to TRBD1 (5 bases). This CDR3 has 13 residues. Between the trimmed V and J ends, which lost 1 base and 7 bases, there was a span of 8 bases. Germline lookup yields CDR1 LNHDA and CDR2 SQIVND (reference sequence). The DNA of the CDR3 is TGTGCCAGTAGTATAGGGGGGGACCAGCCCCAGCATTTT. Translated: CASSIGGDQPQHF.

The rearrangement uses TRBV14 and TRBJ2-7, with 7 bases that match TRBD1. The CDR3 is 15 residues long. Germline V gives CDR1 SGHDN, CDR2 FVKESK. V was pared by 4 bases and J by 2 bases, with 8 bases of the junction left unmatched. The CDR3 spells CASSREIQGTYEQYF. CDR3 nucleotides: TGTGCCAGCAGCCGGGAGATACAGGGGACCTACGAGCAGTACTTC.

In its sample, this clone was seen once. The CDR3 region is CASIAYWNYGYTF. The CDR3 nucleotides read TGCGCCAGCATAGCTTACTGGAACTATGGCTACACCTTC. This sequence joins TRBV23-1 and TRBJ1-2; no firm D call. TRBV23-1 is placed among ORFs of uncertain function. This CDR3 is 13 amino acids long. V lost 7 bases to trimming and J lost 2 bases, with 11 bases between them.

The gene calls are TRBV28 and TRBJ2-3; maybe TRBD2 (7 bases). From germline, CDR1 is MDHEN and CDR2 SYDVKM. Trimming stripped 11 bases from V and 0 bases from J, with 24 bases between. CDR3 length equals 17 residues. The CDR3: CASCPGGGVGSTDTQYF. DNA for the CDR3: TGTGCCTCTTGTCCGGGGGGCGGGGTTGGGAGCACAGATACGCAGTATTTT.

The CDR3 loop reads CASSIDPGQVNEKLFF. In nucleotides, the CDR3 is TGTGCCAGCAGCATAGACCCGGGACAGGTTAATGAAAAACTGTTTTTT. This chain connects TRBV5-4 to TRBJ1-4; TRBD1 aligns across 8 bases. The trim removed 4 bases at V and 4 bases at J, leaving 9 bases unmatched. In germline, CDR1 is SGHNT, CDR2 YYREEE (reference sequence). The CDR3 is made up of 16 amino acids.

This clone was seen a single time. The rearrangement links TRBV7-9 to TRBJ1-6; unclear D gene. Trimming took 6 bases from V and 1 from J, leaving 13 bases between them. Germline V gene data show CDR1 as SEHNR and CDR2 as FQNEAQ (reference sequence). The CDR3 length is 16 residues. The DNA for the CDR3 is TGTGCCAGCAGTCCCAGCACAGATTCCTATAATTCACCCCTCCACTTT. Translation gives CASSPSTDSYNSPLHF.